The 27 T cell receptor beta chains below were found in one sample sequenced in a study of molecular identifiers for immune sequencing clone quantification. Via MiXCR, TCRdb re-called the PCR reads, giving one row per CDR3 protein. The sample carries about 35,000 distinct CDR3 sequences, about 19% recorded once. The sample was naive CD8+ T cells from blood, with Jurkat cell RNA spiked in. Subset in this sample: FACS-sorted CD8+CD4-CCR7+CD45RA+ naive T cells. The source of these receptors is a human donor in good health. Some libraries in this study had Jurkat cell RNA spiked in.

There are many counts of this clonotype. The rearrangement uses TRBV6-5 and TRBJ2-7; 9 bases are shared with TRBD2. CDR3 length: 13 amino acids. With 8 bases clipped from V and 4 bases from J, the junction kept 6 bases outside the gene matches. Germline V gene data show CDR1 as MNHEY and CDR2 as SVGAGI. The CDR3 loop reads CASVDSGSYEQYF. The CDR3 DNA sequence: TGTGCCAGCGTGGATAGCGGGAGTTACGAGCAGTACTTC.

At least ten counts were recorded for this clonotype. The chain combines TRBV6-2 or TRBV6-3 with TRBJ1-5; TRBD1 matches 10 bases. J gave up 4 bases and V 7 bases, and 1 base lay outside the gene matches. The CDR3 consists of 13 residues. The V gene's germline CDR1 is MNHEY and CDR2 SVGEGT. The chain's CDR3 is CASMGQGNQPQHF. In DNA, the CDR3 is TGTGCCAGCATGGGACAGGGGAATCAGCCCCAGCATTTT.

This clonotype was detected ten times or more. V and J are TRBV19 and TRBJ1-1; possibly TRBD1 for D (5 bases). V was trimmed by 8 bases and J by 1 base, leaving 8 bases between them. There are 12 residues in the CDR3. Germline CDR1 is LNHDA and CDR2 is SQIVND (reference sequence). CDR3 sequence reads: CASRTGNTEAFF. The CDR3 DNA follows: TGTGCCAGTCGAACAGGGAACACTGAAGCTTTCTTT.

In its sample, this clonotype was seen many times. The V and J genes are TRBV4-3 and TRBJ1-1; no definite D call. CDR1 LGHNA and CDR2 YSLEER come from the germline V gene. The CDR3 totals 14 residues. The V end was cut by 1 base, the J end by 4 bases, with 10 bases between. For the CDR3, the DNA is TGCGCCAGCAGCCAAGTCACGTTTCCCACTGAAGCTTTCTTT. Translated, it gives CASSQVTFPTEAFF.

In its sample, this clonotype was seen many times. The chain combines TRBV10-2 with TRBJ2-3, with TRBD2 matching over 10 bases. J was trimmed by 7 bases and V by 0 bases; bases with no gene match: 7. The V gene's germline CDR1 is WSHSY and CDR2 SAAADI. The CDR3 has 16 residues. CDR3 DNA sequence: TGCGCCAGCAGTGAGTCGAGAGCGGGGGGGCAGTATACGCAGTATTTT. Translated: CASSESRAGGQYTQYF.

This clonotype was picked up many times. The chain is built from TRBV6-5 and TRBJ2-3; unclear D gene. The CDR3 has 14 residues. V was trimmed by 4 bases and J by 5 bases, leaving 13 bases between them. Per the germline V gene, CDR1 is MNHEY and CDR2 is SVGAGI. CDR3 nucleotide sequence: TGTGCCAGCAGTTTTCACAACGGCGGAGATACGCAGTATTTT. Protein sequence: CASSFHNGGDTQYF.

In this sample, this clonotype turned up many times. V and J are TRBV10-3 and TRBJ2-3, with 9 positions matching TRBD1. With V trimmed by 10 bases and J by 4 bases, 6 bases remained unmatched. The CDR3 has 13 residues. From germline, CDR1 is ENHRY and CDR2 SYGVKD. CDR3 sequence reads: CATSDRGADTQYF. The DNA for the CDR3 is TGTGCCACCTCGGACAGGGGTGCAGATACGCAGTATTTT.

In this sample, this clonotype turned up many times. The rearrangement uses TRBV7-9 and TRBJ2-3; 14 bases map to TRBD2. Germline lookup yields CDR1 SEHNR and CDR2 FQNEAQ (reference sequence). J lost 5 bases, V lost 5 bases, and 6 bases had no gene match. This CDR3 region has 16 residues. In nucleotides, the CDR3 is TGTGCCAGCAGCAACGGGACTAGCGGGAGTCAAGATACGCAGTATTTT. Encoded protein: CASSNGTSGSQDTQYF. The variable domain in full, completed from reference TRBV7-9 and TRBJ2-3, reads DTGVSQNPRHKITKRGQNVTFRCDPISEHNRLYWYRQTLGQGPEFLTYFQNEAQLEKSRLLSDRFSAERPKGSFSTLEIQRTEQGDSAMYLCASSNGTSGSQDTQYFGPGTRLTVL.

Concerning this clonotype: It may be a read error: a sequence one base away is much more abundant. J is TRBJ2-7 and V is TRBV7-9, with D tentatively TRBD2 (5 bases). Trimming cost V 1 base and J 9 bases, with 10 bases left between them. This CDR3 contains 12 residues. The germline gives CDR1 SEHNR, CDR2 FQNEAQ (reference sequence). CDR3 amino acids: CASSLGAGVQYF. CDR3 DNA sequence: TGTGCCAGCAGCTTAGGGGCCGGGGTGCAGTACTTC.

The genes are TRBV19 and TRBJ1-5, with TRBD1 matching 7 bases. With V trimmed by 7 bases and J by 7 bases, 10 bases remained unmatched. In germline, CDR1 is LNHDA, CDR2 SQIVND (reference sequence). This CDR3 spans 14 amino acids. CDR3 protein: CASIGVDRTQPQHF. The CDR3 nucleotides read TGTGCCAGTATCGGTGTGGACAGGACCCAGCCCCAGCATTTT.

About this clonotype: A much larger clone is a single base away; this may be a read error. V gene TRBV20-1 combines with J gene TRBJ2-3; possibly TRBD2 for D (5 bases). The CDR3 extends over 14 amino acids. CDR1 and CDR2 (germline): DFQATT, SNEGSKA (reference sequence). V dropped 0 bases and J dropped 4 bases, with 11 bases sitting between them. The CDR3 nucleotides are TGCAGTGCTAGAGATCTTGGGAGCCCAGATACGCAGTATTTT. It codes for CSARDLGSPDTQYF.

This clonotype has a count of ten or more. The chain carries TRBV6-5 and TRBJ2-5; D may be TRBD2 (5 bases). CDR3 length: 14 amino acids. Trimming removed 5 bases from V and 5 bases from J, with 15 bases in between. Germline CDR1 MNHEY, CDR2 SVGAGI. For the CDR3, the DNA is TGTGCCAGCAGTCCGGCTGAGGGCCCCGAGACCCAGTACTTC. Residues: CASSPAEGPETQYF.

This clonotype was observed many times. V is TRBV3-1 and J is TRBJ2-5; tentative D call: TRBD1 (6 bases). Germline V lookup: CDR1 LGHDT, CDR2 YNNKEL (reference sequence). V was shortened by 5 bases and J by 0 bases, with 10 bases between the two germline ends. This CDR3 region has 14 residues. CDR3 region: CASSTWTDQETQYF. CDR3 sequence (DNA): TGTGCCAGCAGCACGTGGACAGACCAAGAGACCCAGTACTTC.

This clonotype has more than one count but fewer than ten. The chain has TRBV11-2 and TRBJ2-3; 14 bases line up with TRBD2. V shed 0 bases and J 5 bases; nucleotides not matched to a gene: 4. Germline V gives CDR1 SGHAT, CDR2 FQNNGV. The CDR3 sequence is 17 residues long. CDR3 in amino acids: CASSLDWGLAGVDTQYF. The DNA of the CDR3 is TGTGCCAGCAGCTTAGATTGGGGACTAGCGGGAGTAGATACGCAGTATTTT.

This clonotype has at least ten counts. The V gene is TRBV5-1, the J gene TRBJ2-5; D not resolved. The CDR3 has 15 amino acids. V gave up 4 bases and J gave up 1 base, with 14 bases separating them. CDR1 SGHRS and CDR2 YFSETQ come from the germline V gene. CDR3 DNA: TGCGCCAGCAGCCACTTTACTACCTTCCAAGAGACCCAGTACTTC. Translation: CASSHFTTFQETQYF.

A single count supports this clonotype. A much larger clone differs by one base, so this may be a read error. Here the CDR3 reads CSAVYSGPPYEQYF. The CDR3 coding sequence is TGCAGCGCTGTTTATAGCGGTCCCCCCTACGAGCAGTACTTC. The rearrangement joins TRBV29-1 to TRBJ2-7; weak D call: TRBD2 (6 bases). Germline V gives CDR1 SQVTM, CDR2 ANQGSEA. The length of the CDR3 is 14 residues. V dropped 7 bases and J dropped 2 bases, with 18 bases sitting between them.

With respect to this clonotype: It may be a read error: a sequence one base away is much more abundant. The gene calls are TRBV6-2 or TRBV6-3 and TRBJ1-5; D might be TRBD1 (5 bases). The length of the CDR3 is 14 residues. CDR1 is MNHEY and CDR2 is SVGEGT in the germline V gene. CDR3 DNA sequence: TGTGCCGGCAGTTACAGCGGGGGATATCAGCCCCAGCATTTT. This gives the protein CAGSYSGGYQPQHF.

The sample holds many counts of this clonotype. The rearrangement joins TRBV7-6 to TRBJ2-2, with 8 positions matching TRBD2. Germline assignment: CDR1 SGHVS and CDR2 FNYEAQ. V lost 2 bases, J lost 7 bases, and 6 bases stayed unmatched. This CDR3 is built from 15 residues. CDR3 sequence (DNA): TGTGCCAGCAGCTTAACGCGGGAGGCGGTCGGGGAGCTGTTTTTT. As protein: CASSLTREAVGELFF.

Relative to its sample, this clonotype is medium-sized. The rearrangement links TRBV7-9 to TRBJ1-5; TRBD1 agrees at 9 bases. CDR3 size: 17 residues. The germline V gene encodes CDR1 SEHNR and CDR2 FQNEAQ (reference sequence). With V trimmed by 4 bases and J by 3 bases, 10 bases remained unmatched. The CDR3 region is CASSSEVQGALNQPQHF. The CDR3 DNA sequence: TGTGCCAGCAGCTCCGAGGTACAGGGGGCACTCAATCAGCCCCAGCATTTT.

Remarks on this clonotype: One end of the junction is discordant with germline, which a read error may explain. The V and J genes are TRBV4-1 and TRBJ2-2; D not resolved. This CDR3 comprises 13 residues. Per germline, CDR1 MGHRA and CDR2 YSYEKL. The CDR3 loop is CVSSQDRTGELFF. For the CDR3, the DNA is TGCGTCAGCAGCCAAGATCGCACCGGGGAGCTGTTTTTT.

The sample holds many counts of this clonotype. The chain combines TRBV10-1 with TRBJ2-3, with 8 bases fitting TRBD1. The junction had 6 bases not matched to a gene; V was cut back by 8 bases and J by 2 bases. The CDR3 spans 14 residues. Germline CDR1 and CDR2: WNHNN and SYGVQD (reference sequence). The CDR3 nucleotides read TGCGCCAGCTCTAGGGACAGGCCCACAGATACGCAGTATTTT. Protein product: CASSRDRPTDTQYF.

With regard to this clonotype: A read error is possible here, since a much larger clone lies one base away. This sequence joins TRBV27 and TRBJ1-5; D unresolved. CDR1 MNHEY and CDR2 SMNVEV come from the germline V gene (reference sequence). V shed 2 bases and J shed 6 bases, with 14 bases lying between them. The CDR3 loop spans 15 amino acids. The CDR3 region is CASSLVQSGIQPQHF. The CDR3 bases are TGTGCCAGCAGTTTAGTACAGTCCGGCATTCAGCCCCAGCATTTT.

This clonotype was observed at least ten times. This sequence joins TRBV19 and TRBJ2-6, with D hard to call. The CDR3 has 15 amino acids. V was shortened by 5 bases and J by 0 bases, with 8 bases between the two germline ends. CDR1 is LNHDA and CDR2 is SQIVND in the germline V gene (reference sequence). CDR3 DNA: TGTGCCAGTAGTCTCGACCCCTCTGGGGCCAACGTCCTGACTTTC. Protein: CASSLDPSGANVLTF.

Many counts were recorded for this clonotype. The genes are TRBV20-1 and TRBJ1-1; 8 bases agree with TRBD1. CDR3 length equals 15 residues. V shed 6 bases, J shed 4 bases, and the junction held 13 bases outside the gene matches. Germline lookup yields CDR1 DFQATT and CDR2 SNEGSKA (reference sequence). The CDR3 DNA reads TGCAGTGCCACAGAGACAGGGGCTGGGATCACTGAAGCTTTCTTT. Protein sequence: CSATETGAGITEAFF.

The table lists this clonotype with a few counts. The chain combines TRBV6-1 with TRBJ1-1; D gene uncertain. Germline CDR1 is MNHNS and CDR2 is SASEGT. V was pared by 3 bases and J by 7 bases, with 12 bases between. The CDR3 extends over 13 amino acids. The DNA of the CDR3 is TGTGCCAGCAGTGAGTGGGTGATGGATGAAGCTTTCTTT. Amino acids: CASSEWVMDEAFF.

Only one count was recorded for this clonotype. The V call is TRBV7-2, the J call TRBJ2-1, with 13 bases aligning to TRBD2. The CDR3 extends over 16 amino acids. CDR1 and CDR2 (germline): SGHTA, FQGNSA. The V and J ends lost 5 bases and 1 base, in that order; junction bases with no gene match: 2. Written as DNA, the CDR3 is TGTGCCAGCAGCATGACTAGCGGGAGGTCCTACAATGAGCAGTTCTTC. Its protein is CASSMTSGRSYNEQFF.

This clonotype is medium-sized (0.01 to 0.1%) within its sample. This chain uses TRBV4-3 with TRBJ2-3; the D gene is possibly TRBD2 (6 bases). The CDR3 spans 17 residues. Between the trimmed V and J ends, which lost 0 bases and 2 bases, there was a span of 15 bases. Germline V lookup: CDR1 LGHNA, CDR2 YSLEER. This CDR3 is CASSQDHRGLYTDTQYF. The DNA for the CDR3 is TGCGCCAGCAGCCAAGATCACAGAGGACTATACACAGATACGCAGTATTTT.